Following are 25 T cell receptor beta chains from one sample sequenced in a study of cytomegalovirus exposure and HLA in healthy donors. Amplification used 60 Vbeta primers and 13 Jbeta primers. Using immunoSEQ multiplex PCR, the repertoire was profiled, and TCRdb retains in-frame clones only, with some absent. This table holds some 180,000 clones, around 76% found once. Material for sequencing was PBMCs. Receptor source: a woman aged 25-40 years in good health and CMV-seropositive.

The CDR3 coding sequence is TGTGCCAGCAGCACTCCCGGGACAGCGAACACCGGGGAGCTGTTTTTT. Encoded protein: CASSTPGTANTGELFF. V and J are TRBV21-1 and TRBJ2-2; TRBD1, the table's D call, lacks a check against the DNA. TRBV21-1 is an annotated pseudogene. CDR3 length: 16 amino acids.

The V and J genes are TRBV6-1 and TRBJ2-3, with 9 bases lining up with TRBD2. Germline CDR1 and CDR2: MNHNS and SASEGT. This CDR3 spans 14 amino acids. Trimming cost V 6 bases and J 4 bases; bases outside gene matches: 5. CDR3 amino acids: CASRRGGMADTQYF. DNA of the CDR3: TGTGCCAGCAGGCGGGGGGGCATGGCAGATACGCAGTATTTT.

V usage is TRBV7-7 and J usage is TRBJ2-7, with 7 nucleotides matching TRBD1. This CDR3 is 13 amino acids long. V shed 2 bases and J 3 bases; nucleotides not matched to a gene: 1. Germline V gene sequence: CDR1 SSHAT, CDR2 FNYEAQ (reference sequence). CDR3 bases: TGTGCCAGCAGCTTACGACAGGGCTACGAGCAGTACTTC. Translated: CASSLRQGYEQYF.

The chain uses TRBV9 and TRBJ1-2; no reliable D call. This CDR3 comprises 15 residues. Germline V gives CDR1 SGDLS, CDR2 YYNGEE. The germline V and J ends were trimmed by 3 bases and 5 bases, with 17 bases remaining between them. CDR3: CASSASPESRYGYTF. CDR3 nucleotide sequence: TGTGCCAGCAGCGCGAGCCCGGAGAGTAGGTATGGCTACACCTTC. Full variable domain (outside the CDR3, taken from reference TRBV9 and TRBJ1-2): DSGVTQTPKHLITATGQRVTLRCSPRSGDLSVYWYQQSLDQGLQFLIQYYNGEERAKGNILERFSAQQFPDLHSELNLSSLELGDSALYFCASSASPESRYGYTFGSGTRLTVV.

The chain is built from TRBV6-5 and TRBJ1-3; TRBD1 matches 7 bases. Looked up from germline, CDR1 is MNHEY and CDR2 is SVGAGI. V dropped 2 bases and J dropped 7; count of bases not matched to a gene: 5. The CDR3 contains 14 residues. The CDR3 DNA follows: TGTGCCAGCAGTTACACCGGGACAGATAACACCATATATTTT. Its protein product is CASSYTGTDNTIYF.

The chain combines TRBV5-4 with TRBJ1-1; no reliable D call. Germline lookup yields CDR1 SGHNT and CDR2 YYREEE (reference sequence). Trimming removed 1 base at V and 1 base at J, with 5 bases between. This CDR3 has 13 residues. The CDR3 region has the DNA TGTGCCAGCAGCTTGAGAGGGAACACTGAAGCTTTCTTT. As protein: CASSLRGNTEAFF. Complete variable domain (other parts from reference TRBV5-4 and TRBJ1-1): ETGVTQSPTHLIKTRGQQVTLRCSSQSGHNTVSWYQQALGQGPQFIFQYYREEENGRGNFPPRFSGLQFPNYSSELNVNALELDDSALYLCASSLRGNTEAFFGQGTRLTVV.

The rearrangement joins TRBV4-2 to TRBJ2-7; no firm D call. The CDR3 runs to 13 residues. Trimming removed 0 bases from V and 4 bases from J, with 7 bases in between. Germline values: CDR1 LGHNA, CDR2 YNFKEQ. The CDR3 region is CASSQEFSYEQYF. The CDR3 DNA follows: TGTGCCAGCAGCCAAGAATTCAGTTACGAGCAGTACTTC.

This clone turned up a few times. J is TRBJ1-3 and V is TRBV30, with 7 bases that match TRBD1. The J segment lost 0 bases and the V segment lost 0 bases, leaving 5 bases of the junction unmatched. The CDR3 totals 16 residues. CDR1 is GTSNPN, CDR2 SVGIG, per germline (reference sequence). The CDR3 sequence: CAWSVGRGFSGNTIYF. DNA for the CDR3: TGTGCCTGGAGTGTTGGCAGGGGGTTCTCTGGAAACACCATATATTTT. The full variable domain, with the rest looked up from reference TRBV30 and TRBJ1-3, is SQTIHQWPATLVQPVGSPLSLECTVEGTSNPNLYWYRQAAGRGLQLLFYSVGIGQISSEVPQNLSASRPQDRQFILSSKKLLLSDSGFYLCAWSVGRGFSGNTIYFGEGSWLTVV.

This chain connects TRBV7-2 to TRBJ2-3, with 8 positions matching TRBD2. V shed 1 base, J shed 0 bases, and the junction held 0 bases outside the gene matches. CDR1 is SGHTA, CDR2 FQGNSA, per germline. CDR3 length: 15 residues. The CDR3 region is CASSLERGSTDTQYF. The CDR3 bases are TGTGCCAGCAGCTTAGAGCGGGGGAGCACAGATACGCAGTATTTT.

The rearrangement links TRBV18 to TRBJ1-1; D is undetermined. The CDR3 length is 16 residues. Trimming stripped 0 bases from V and 1 base from J, with 12 bases between. Germline assignment: CDR1 KGHSH and CDR2 LQKENI. The CDR3 nucleotides read TGTGCCAGCTCACCACCGAAGGACTCCAGGAACACTGAAGCTTTCTTT. Its protein is CASSPPKDSRNTEAFF.

This CDR3 reads CASSLSQGLGTEAFF. DNA of the CDR3: TGTGCCAGTAGTCTATCACAGGGTTTGGGCACTGAAGCTTTCTTT. The V and J genes are TRBV19 and TRBJ1-1, with D perhaps matching TRBD1 (6 bases). CDR1 is LNHDA and CDR2 is SQIVND in the germline V gene (reference sequence). V lost 5 bases, J lost 4 bases, and 17 bases lay in between. This CDR3 contains 15 residues.

This chain connects TRBV7-9 to TRBJ1-1, with TRBD1 matching 7 bases. Germline V gene sequence: CDR1 SEHNR, CDR2 FQNEAQ (reference sequence). Germline trimming cut 1 base from V and 4 bases from J; bases unmatched to any gene: 6. This CDR3 comprises 15 residues. The CDR3 bases are TGTGCCAGCAGCTTAGGACAGGGCGTTTTCACTGAAGCTTTCTTT. This sequence encodes CASSLGQGVFTEAFF.

The chain employs TRBV5-6 and TRBJ1-5; D is possibly TRBD1 (5 bases). The germline V gene has CDR1 SGHDT and CDR2 YYEEEE. Trimming took 4 bases from V and 3 from J, leaving 17 bases between them. The CDR3 sequence is 16 residues long. The CDR3 bases are TGTGCCAGCAGCCAATCGGGGGGTCCCTACAATCAGCCCCAGCATTTT. As protein: CASSQSGGPYNQPQHF.

On this clone: Relative to the germline gene, one junction end is altered; a read error may explain this. V and J are TRBV6-6 and TRBJ1-2; D not resolved. Per germline, CDR1 MNHNY and CDR2 SVGAGI (reference sequence). CDR3 size: 12 residues. The CDR3 DNA sequence: TGTGCCAGCAATTACACCCGGGTCTCTTACACCTTC. Amino acids: CASNYTRVSYTF.

This chain joins TRBV27 and TRBJ1-2, with TRBD1 matching over 8 bases. There are 15 residues in the CDR3. Germline values: CDR1 MNHEY, CDR2 SMNVEV (reference sequence). V trimming: 4 bases; J trimming: 4 bases; junction bases outside the gene matches: 8. This chain's CDR3 is CASSSTRTGSYGYTF. The CDR3 DNA is TGTGCCAGCAGTTCAACCCGGACAGGGTCCTATGGCTACACCTTC.

This clone was seen only a few times. V and J are TRBV11-2 and TRBJ1-2; 9 bases map to TRBD1. This CDR3 has 14 amino acids. CDR1 is SGHAT and CDR2 is FQNNGV in the germline V gene. After removal of 0 bases from V and 8 bases from J, the junction contained 4 bases not matched to a gene. The CDR3 reads CASSLERQGDGYTF. CDR3 in DNA: TGTGCCAGCAGCTTAGAGCGACAGGGGGACGGCTACACCTTC.

This chain links TRBV5-4 with TRBJ1-2, with 7 bases fitting TRBD1. Unmatched junction bases numbered 11, after V lost 1 base and J lost 8 bases. The V gene's germline CDR1 is SGHNT and CDR2 YYREEE (reference sequence). This CDR3 contains 15 residues. Written as DNA, the CDR3 is TGTGCCAGCAGCTTGAACCCACAGGGGAGGAGCGGCTACACCTTC. The encoded protein is CASSLNPQGRSGYTF. Combining the CDR3 with reference TRBV5-4 and TRBJ1-2 gives the whole variable domain ETGVTQSPTHLIKTRGQQVTLRCSSQSGHNTVSWYQQALGQGPQFIFQYYREEENGRGNFPPRFSGLQFPNYSSELNVNALELDDSALYLCASSLNPQGRSGYTFGSGTRLTVV.

The chain recombines TRBV10-2 with TRBJ1-3; D possibly corresponds to TRBD1 (5 bases). Germline CDR1 and CDR2: WSHSY and SAAADI. CDR3 size: 15 residues. Trimming took 0 bases from V and 5 from J, leaving 11 bases between them. The CDR3 loop is CASSESRGGRNTIYF. CDR3 DNA sequence: TGCGCCAGCAGTGAGTCTAGGGGAGGGAGAAACACCATATATTTT.

This sequence joins TRBV10-1 and TRBJ2-7; a possible D gene is TRBD2 (5 bases). V lost 8 bases and J 5 bases, leaving 16 bases between the germline ends. Germline V gene sequence: CDR1 WNHNN, CDR2 SYGVQD (reference sequence). This CDR3 is built from 13 residues. Here the CDR3 reads CASARTSRDEQYF. The CDR3 nucleotides are TGCGCCAGCGCGAGGACTTCCCGGGACGAGCAGTACTTC.

The chain carries TRBV10-2 and TRBJ2-3; 11 bases are shared with TRBD2. The CDR3 totals 19 residues. The junction had 10 bases not matched to a gene; V was cut back by 2 bases and J by 0 bases. CDR1 WSHSY and CDR2 SAAADI come from the germline V gene. The CDR3 coding sequence is TGCGCCAGCAGTGAGCGGCTAGCGGGGGGAACCGCTAGCACAGATACGCAGTATTTT. The encoded protein is CASSERLAGGTASTDTQYF.

The chain combines TRBV4-3 with TRBJ1-1, with 11 bases matching TRBD1. There are 16 residues in the CDR3. CDR1 is LGHNA and CDR2 is YSLEER in the germline V gene. After removal of 6 bases from V and 6 bases from J, the junction contained 12 bases not matched to a gene. The CDR3 region is CASSSGMRGQGAEAFF. Written as DNA, the CDR3 is TGCGCCAGCAGTAGTGGGATGAGGGGACAGGGGGCTGAAGCTTTCTTT.

The chain is built from TRBV1 and TRBJ1-3; the table's D gene call, TRBD1, was not cross checked with the DNA. TRBV1 is annotated as a pseudogene. This CDR3 has 16 amino acids. The CDR3 sequence is CTSSQADRCSGNTIYF. CDR3 nucleotide sequence: TGCACCAGCAGCCAAGCGGACAGATGCTCTGGAAACACCATATATTTT.

This clone came up once. The chain recombines TRBV7-3 with TRBJ1-5; D is uncertain. CDR1 SGHTA and CDR2 FQGTGA come from the germline V gene. The CDR3 contains 13 residues. V dropped 2 bases and J dropped 4 bases, with 6 bases sitting between them. The CDR3 reads CASSLYENQPQHF. The CDR3 DNA reads as TGTGCCAGCAGCTTATATGAGAATCAGCCCCAGCATTTT.

A remark on this clone: Its ends do not fully match the called genes, so a read error is possible. This chain joins TRBV2 and TRBJ2-4; 11 nucleotides align to TRBD1. The CDR3 spans 15 residues. From germline, CDR1 is SNHLY and CDR2 FYNNEI. The CDR3 sequence is CASSRGTGGMNSQYF. The CDR3 bases are TGTGCCAGCAGTCGAGGGACAGGGGGTATGAACAGTCAGTACTTC.

This clone was seen only a few times. J is TRBJ2-2 and V is TRBV7-9; D may be TRBD2 (5 bases). The germline V gene has CDR1 SEHNR and CDR2 FQNEAQ (reference sequence). The CDR3 runs to 17 residues. The V end lost 1 base, the J end lost 0 bases, and 12 bases lay between the germline ends. The DNA of the CDR3 is TGTGCCAGCAGCTTAGATGGGCGACTAACGAACACCGGGGAGCTGTTTTTT. The encoded protein is CASSLDGRLTNTGELFF.